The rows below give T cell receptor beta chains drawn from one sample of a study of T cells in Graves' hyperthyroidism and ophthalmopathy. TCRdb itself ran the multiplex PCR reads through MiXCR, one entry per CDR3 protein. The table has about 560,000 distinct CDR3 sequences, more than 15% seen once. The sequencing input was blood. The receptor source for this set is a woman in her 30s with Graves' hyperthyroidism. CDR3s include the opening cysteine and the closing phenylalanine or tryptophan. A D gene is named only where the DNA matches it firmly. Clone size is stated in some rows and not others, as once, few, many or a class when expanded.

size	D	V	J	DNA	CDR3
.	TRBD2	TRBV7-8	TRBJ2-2	TGTGCCAGCAGCTTAATCCCGGGACTAGCGGGACACACCGGGGAGCTGTTTTTT	CASSLIPGLAGHTGELFF
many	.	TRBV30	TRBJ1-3	TGTGCCTGGAGTGTCGGCTTCTCTGGGAACACCATATATTTT	CAWSVGFSGNTIYF
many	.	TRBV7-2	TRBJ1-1	TGCGCCAGCAGCTTGGGTCTGCTGAACACTGAAGCTTTCTTT	CASSLGLLNTEAFF
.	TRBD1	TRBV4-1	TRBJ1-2	TGCGCCAGCAGCCAACTGGACAGGGGGCCGGATGGCTACACCTTC	CASSQLDRGPDGYTF
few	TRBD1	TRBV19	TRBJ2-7	TGTGCCAGTAGTACCCCGTCACAGGGGCCTAATTCCTACGAGCAGTACTTC	CASSTPSQGPNSYEQYF
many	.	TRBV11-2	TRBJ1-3	TGTGCCAGCAGCTTACGCCGGACAGAACCTGGAAACACCATATATTTT	CASSLRRTEPGNTIYF
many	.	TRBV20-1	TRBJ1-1	TGCAGTGCTCGTGGTCAAGTAACTGAAGCTTTCTTT	CSARGQVTEAFF
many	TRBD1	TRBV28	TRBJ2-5	TGTGCCAGCAGCCCGGGACAGGCCCCTAGAGCCCAGTACTTC	CASSPGQAPRAQYF
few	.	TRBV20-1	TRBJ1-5	TGCAGTGCTAGCCCCTTTGTAGGGGGACCCAATCAGCCCCAGCATTTT	CSASPFVGGPNQPQHF
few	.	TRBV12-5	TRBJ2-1	TGTGCTAGGGCAAGCAGGCCCAGCTCCTACAATGAGCAGTTCTTC	CARASRPSSYNEQFF
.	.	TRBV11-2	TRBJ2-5	TGTGCCAGCAGCCTTGGGCGGTGGGGAGAGACCCAGTACTTC	CASSLGRWGETQYF
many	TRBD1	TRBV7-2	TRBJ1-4	TGTGCCAGCAGTCGGGACAGGAATGAAAAACTGTTTTTT	CASSRDRNEKLFF
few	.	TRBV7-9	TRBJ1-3	TGTGCCAGCAGCTCAGAAGGGAGCTCTGGAAACACCATATATTTT	CASSSEGSSGNTIYF
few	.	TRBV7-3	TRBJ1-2	TGTGCCAGCAGCCCCTTTGACCTCTGTGGCTACACCTTC	CASSPFDLCGYTF
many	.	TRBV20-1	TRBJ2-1	TGCAGTGCTAGGACCTGGGACTCCTACAATGAGCAGTTCTTC	CSARTWDSYNEQFF
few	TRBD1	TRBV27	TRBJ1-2	TGTGCCAGCAGTTACAGGGGGAGTCTGGGTAGGGATGGCTACACCTTC	CASSYRGSLGRDGYTF
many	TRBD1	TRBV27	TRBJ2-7	TGTGCCAGCAGTTCTAACCTAGGACAGGGAAGGAACGAGCAGTACTTC	CASSSNLGQGRNEQYF
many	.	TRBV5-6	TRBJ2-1	TGTGCCAGCAGCAAGGGTTACAATGAGCAGTTCTTC	CASSKGYNEQFF